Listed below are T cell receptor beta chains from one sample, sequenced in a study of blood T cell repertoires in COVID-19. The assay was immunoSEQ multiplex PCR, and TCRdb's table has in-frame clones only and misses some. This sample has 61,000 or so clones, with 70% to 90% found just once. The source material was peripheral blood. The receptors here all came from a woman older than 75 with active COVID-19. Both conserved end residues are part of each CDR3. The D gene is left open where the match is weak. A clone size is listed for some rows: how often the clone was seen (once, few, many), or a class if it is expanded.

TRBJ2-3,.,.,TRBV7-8,CASSPLAASTDTQYF
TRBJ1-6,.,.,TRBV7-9,CASSLGGRGNSPLHF
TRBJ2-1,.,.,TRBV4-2,CASSRQQAGNEQFF
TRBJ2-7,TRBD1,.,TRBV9,CASSPREGGATGEQYF
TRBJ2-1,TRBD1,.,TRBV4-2,CASSAPGQGGNEQFF
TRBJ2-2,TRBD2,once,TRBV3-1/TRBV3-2,CASPAGDTGELFF
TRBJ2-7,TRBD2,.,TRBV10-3,CAISGTSGGNEQYF
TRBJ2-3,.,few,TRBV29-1,CSAQIGLGTDTQYF
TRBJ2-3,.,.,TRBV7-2,CASSFSGSGDTQYF
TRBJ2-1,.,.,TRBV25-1,CASQRNEQFF
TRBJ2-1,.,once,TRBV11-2,CASSLVLAGGEQFF
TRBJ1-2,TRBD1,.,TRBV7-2,CASSLGGTGASGYTF
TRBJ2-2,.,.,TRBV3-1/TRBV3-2,CASSHEVSWDTGELFF
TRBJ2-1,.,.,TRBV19,CASSTYNEQFF
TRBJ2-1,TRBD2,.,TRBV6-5,CASSYGLAAQYNEQFF
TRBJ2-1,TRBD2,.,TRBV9,CASSVGTRVNEQFF
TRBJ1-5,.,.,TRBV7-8,CAAGGNQPQHF
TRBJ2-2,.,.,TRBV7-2,CASSPPGNTGELFF
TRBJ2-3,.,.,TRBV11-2,CASSLELVTQYF
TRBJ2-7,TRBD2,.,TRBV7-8,CASSGASGGQSSYEQYF
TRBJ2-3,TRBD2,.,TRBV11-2,CASSLRALAAFTDTQYF
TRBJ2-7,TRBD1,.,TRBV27,CASSLGQGAWEQYF
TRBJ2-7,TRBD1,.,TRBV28,CASRGPGQGLYEQYF
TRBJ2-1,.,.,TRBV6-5,CASGYNEQFF
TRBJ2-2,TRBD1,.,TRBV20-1,CSASGQGRFTGELFF
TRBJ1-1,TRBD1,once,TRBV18,CASSGTGFTEAFF